This T cell receptor beta chain was sequenced during a study of T cells in Graves' hyperthyroidism and ophthalmopathy. There were TCR beta CDR3 regions amplified from RNA transcripts. HTBI primers were the set used in a first-round RT-PCR of the TCR CDR3. TCRdb re-derived calls from the multiplex PCR reads in MiXCR, one entry per CDR3 protein. The table includes almost 250,000 distinct CDR3 sequences, around 25% detected once. This clonotype was seen at least ten times. Trimming pared 5 bases from V and 4 bases from J, leaving 8 bases between. CDR3 size: 12 residues. The authors obtained PBMCs from 9 to 10 ml of fresh peripheral blood.

The receptor was derived from a woman in her 40s with Graves' ophthalmopathy. Sequencing was done on a sample of blood. The chain combines TRBV12-3 or TRBV12-4 with TRBJ1-1, with D perhaps matching TRBD1 (6 bases). The CDR3 loop reads CASSRRGTEAFF. The CDR3, as DNA: TGTGCCAGCAGTCGCAGGGGCACTGAAGCTTTCTTT.